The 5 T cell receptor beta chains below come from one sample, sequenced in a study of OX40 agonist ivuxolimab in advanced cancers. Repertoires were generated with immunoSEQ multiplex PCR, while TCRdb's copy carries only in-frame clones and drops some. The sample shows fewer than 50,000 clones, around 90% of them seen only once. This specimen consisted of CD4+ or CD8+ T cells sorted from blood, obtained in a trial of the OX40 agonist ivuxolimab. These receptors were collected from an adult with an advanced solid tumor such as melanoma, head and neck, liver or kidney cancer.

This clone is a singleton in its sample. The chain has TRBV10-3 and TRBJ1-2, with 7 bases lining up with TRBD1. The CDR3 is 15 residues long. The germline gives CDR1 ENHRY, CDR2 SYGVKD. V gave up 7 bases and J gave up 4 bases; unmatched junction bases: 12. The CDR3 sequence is CAIKGYGRGVYGYTF. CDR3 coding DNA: TGTGCCATCAAAGGGTACGGCAGGGGGGTCTATGGCTACACCTTC.

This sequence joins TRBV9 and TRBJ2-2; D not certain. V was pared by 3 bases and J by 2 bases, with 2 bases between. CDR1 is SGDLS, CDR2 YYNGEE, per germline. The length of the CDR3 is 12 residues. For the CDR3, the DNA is TGTGCCAGCAGCGGAAACACCGGGGAGCTGTTTTTT. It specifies CASSGNTGELFF.

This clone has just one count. For the CDR3, the DNA is TGTGCCAGCAGCTTGCTAAACTGGGGAACGGAGTACCAAGAGACCCAGTACTTC. Protein: CASSLLNWGTEYQETQYF. The chain carries TRBV5-5 and TRBJ2-5; D is uncertain. V gave up 1 base and J gave up 0 bases, with 19 bases separating them. This CDR3 region has 18 residues. Germline V gene data show CDR1 as SGHKS and CDR2 as YYEKEE (reference sequence).

The CDR3 loop is CASSVGTDQPQHF. The CDR3 DNA sequence: TGTGCCAGCAGCGTAGGGACAGATCAGCCCCAGCATTTT. The chain joins TRBV9 to TRBJ1-5; the D gene is possibly TRBD1 (6 bases). This CDR3 is built from 13 residues. The V gene lost 0 bases and the J gene lost 5 bases, with 6 bases spanning the gap. CDR1 and CDR2 (germline): SGDLS, YYNGEE.

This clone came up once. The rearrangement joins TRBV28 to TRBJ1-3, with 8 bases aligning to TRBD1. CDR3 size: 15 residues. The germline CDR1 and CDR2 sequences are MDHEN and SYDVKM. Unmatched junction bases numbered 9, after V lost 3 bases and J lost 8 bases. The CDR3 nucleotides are TGTGCCAGCAGTTTGGGACAGGCCCAAGTGGACACCATATATTTT. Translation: CASSLGQAQVDTIYF.